Below, 9 T cell receptor beta chains from the same sample are listed, as sequenced in a study of human T cells and chemical hapten exposure. Noted time point: pre-sensitization, week 0. Regarding treatment: therapeutic diphenylcyclopropenone sensitization with weekly scalp DPC. A single record per CDR3 protein comes from TCRdb applying MiXCR to the RACE reads. The top ten clones hold approximately 3% of a sample with 95,000 to 150,000 distinct CDR3 sequences, approximately 15% of them seen once. Here the sequenced sample was whole blood, taken in connection with sensitization to the hapten diphenylcyclopropenone (DPC). These receptors all come from a young woman with alopecia areata. Some clones in this sample may be carry-over from other donors' samples.

This clonotype has more than one count but fewer than ten. Written as DNA, the CDR3 is TGCAGCGGTCTGGACAGGGGTGCTGCCAAGGGTGAAGCTTTCTTT. Translation gives CSGLDRGAAKGEAFF. This rearrangement joins TRBV29-1 to TRBJ1-1, with TRBD1 matching over 9 bases. V dropped 7 bases and J dropped 7; count of bases not matched to a gene: 16. This CDR3 region has 15 residues. Per the germline V gene, CDR1 is SQVTM and CDR2 is ANQGSEA.

This clonotype was recorded a few times. The V gene is TRBV4-3, the J gene TRBJ1-1; D unclear. Germline CDR1 is LGHNA and CDR2 is YSLEER. V was cut by 6 bases and J by 1 base, with 12 bases left in between. CDR3 length: 14 amino acids. The CDR3 loop reads CASRPGRPNTEAFF. CDR3 in DNA: TGCGCCAGCAGACCCGGCCGGCCGAACACTGAAGCTTTCTTT.

The sample holds a few counts of this clonotype. The chain has TRBV6-2 or TRBV6-3 and TRBJ2-3; the match to TRBD2 covers 10 bases. Germline loops: CDR1 MNHEY, CDR2 SVGEGT. The CDR3 runs 15 residues. Trimming took 6 bases from V and 0 from J; bases not matched to a gene: 3. The CDR3 here is CASSWTSGSTDTQYF. CDR3 DNA: TGTGCCAGCAGCTGGACTAGCGGAAGCACAGATACGCAGTATTTT.

This clonotype has a handful of counts. The chain recombines TRBV7-9 with TRBJ2-5; tentatively, D is TRBD1 (5 bases). Trimming took 1 base from V and 5 from J, leaving 11 bases between them. Germline CDR1 is SEHNR and CDR2 is FQNEAQ (reference sequence). The CDR3 is 14 amino acids. The CDR3 DNA reads TGTGCCAGCAGCTTAGGGACACCACGGGAGACCCAGTACTTC. It codes for CASSLGTPRETQYF.

This chain connects TRBV20-1 to TRBJ1-1, with a tentative D call TRBD1 (5 bases). The CDR3 runs 13 residues. CDR1 DFQATT and CDR2 SNEGSKA come from the germline V gene (reference sequence). V gave up 0 bases and J gave up 4 bases, with 9 bases separating them. In DNA form, the CDR3 reads TGCAGTGCTAGAGACCGTGGGGGCACTGAAGCTTTCTTT. The encoded protein is CSARDRGGTEAFF.

CDR3 amino acids: CASSQGTGTRSTDTQYF. DNA of the CDR3: TGCGCCAGCAGCCAAGGTACCGGGACTCGTTCCACAGATACGCAGTATTTT. This rearrangement joins TRBV4-3 to TRBJ2-3, with D perhaps TRBD2 (6 bases). Germline V gene data show CDR1 as LGHNA and CDR2 as YSLEER. V lost 1 base to trimming and J lost 2 bases, with 16 bases between them. The CDR3 sequence is 17 residues long.

The genes are TRBV6-1 and TRBJ1-2; the D gene is possibly TRBD1 (6 bases). The CDR3 runs 14 residues. The V end lost 4 bases, the J end lost 6 bases, and 15 bases lay between the germline ends. Germline CDR1 and CDR2: MNHNS and SASEGT. The CDR3 spells CASSVGRGADGYTF. DNA for the CDR3: TGTGCCAGCAGTGTAGGCAGGGGAGCGGATGGCTACACCTTC.

The V gene is TRBV19, the J gene TRBJ2-1; D might be TRBD1 (5 bases). V gave up 2 bases and J gave up 7 bases, with 18 bases separating them. Per germline, CDR1 LNHDA and CDR2 SQIVND (reference sequence). The CDR3 has 16 residues. The CDR3 here is CASSILQGPVGNEQFF. The CDR3 coding sequence is TGTGCCAGTAGTATATTGCAGGGCCCCGTAGGGAATGAGCAGTTCTTC.

This clonotype has only a few counts. The chain uses TRBV18 and TRBJ1-2; 9 bases map to TRBD1. The V gene end was trimmed by 2 bases and the J gene end by 4 bases; junction bases not matched to a gene: 11. CDR3 length: 17 amino acids. The germline CDR1 and CDR2 sequences are KGHSH and LQKENI. In DNA form, the CDR3 reads TGTGCCAGCTCACCAGTCCCCTCGGGACAGGGCGCCTATGGCTACACCTTC. Translating it yields CASSPVPSGQGAYGYTF.